These 14 T cell receptor beta chains share one sample of origin, sequenced in a study of T cells in Graves' hyperthyroidism and ophthalmopathy. Amplified TCR beta CDR3 regions came from RNA transcripts. The TCR CDR3 first-round RT-PCR relied on the HTBI primer set. TCRdb independently ran MiXCR on the multiplex PCR reads; one entry per CDR3 protein. Of 550,000 to 800,000 distinct CDR3 sequences listed, less than 20% are singletons. Sequenced sample: blood. The receptors originated from a man between 18 and 35 years old with Graves' hyperthyroidism.

The gene calls are TRBV20-1 and TRBJ2-1; D is ambiguous. V was pared by 2 bases and J by 0 bases, with 8 bases between. This CDR3 comprises 14 residues. Per germline, CDR1 DFQATT and CDR2 SNEGSKA (reference sequence). DNA of the CDR3: TGCAGTGCTAGAATACCAACCTCCTACAATGAGCAGTTCTTC. As protein: CSARIPTSYNEQFF.

This sequence joins TRBV5-1 and TRBJ2-7; tentative D call: TRBD1 (5 bases). The CDR3 has 15 amino acids. Germline loops: CDR1 SGHRS, CDR2 YFSETQ. Between the trimmed V and J ends, which lost 0 bases and 4 bases, there was a span of 14 bases. The CDR3 sequence: CASSLGTTVSYEQYF. CDR3 bases: TGCGCCAGCAGCTTGGGGACAACGGTTTCGTACGAGCAGTACTTC.

This clonotype was recorded a few times. The chain has TRBV20-1 and TRBJ1-1, with 7 bases aligning to TRBD1. This CDR3 has 14 amino acids. V trimming: 6 bases; J trimming: 4 bases; junction bases outside the gene matches: 11. Germline V lookup: CDR1 DFQATT, CDR2 SNEGSKA (reference sequence). The CDR3: CSALNRQGVTEAFF. The CDR3 coding sequence is TGCAGTGCCCTTAACCGACAGGGAGTCACTGAAGCTTTCTTT.

This clonotype was seen more than once but under ten times. As DNA, the CDR3 is TGCAGCGTTGGCGAGGCCTACTACGAGCAGTACTTC. Amino acids: CSVGEAYYEQYF. This chain links TRBV29-1 with TRBJ2-7; D not resolved. V lost 4 bases to trimming and J lost 3 bases, with 10 bases between them. This CDR3 is built from 12 residues. Germline-derived CDR1 and CDR2 are SQVTM and ANQGSEA.

The V and J genes are TRBV4-1 and TRBJ2-7; D assignment may be TRBD1 or TRBD2 (5 bases each). Germline CDR1 is MGHRA and CDR2 is YSYEKL. Trimming shortened V by 6 bases and J by 0 bases, and 12 bases separated the two germline ends. The CDR3 runs to 14 residues. DNA for the CDR3: TGCGCCAGCAGGCCCGCTGGGGGCTCCTACGAGCAGTACTTC. Encoded protein: CASRPAGGSYEQYF.

This clonotype was seen repeatedly, ten times or more. The V gene is TRBV7-2, the J gene TRBJ2-1; possibly TRBD1 for D (5 bases). The CDR3 is 14 amino acids. V was trimmed by 3 bases and J by 8 bases, leaving 14 bases between them. CDR1 is SGHTA, CDR2 FQGNSA, per germline. In DNA, the CDR3 is TGTGCCAGCAGCTTTTCCCCTCTAGGGGATGAGCAGTTCTTC. It specifies CASSFSPLGDEQFF. The entire variable domain, with the rest obtained from reference TRBV7-2 and TRBJ2-1, is as follows: GAGVSQSPSNKVTEKGKDVELRCDPISGHTALYWYRQSLGQGLEFLIYFQGNSAPDKSGLPSDRFSAERTGGSVSTLTIQRTQQEDSAVYLCASSFSPLGDEQFFGPGTRLTVL.

This clonotype showed up many times. The V and J genes are TRBV30 and TRBJ2-7, with D unresolved. V shed 2 bases and J shed 2 bases, with 10 bases lying between them. The CDR3 extends over 13 amino acids. Germline-derived CDR1 and CDR2 are GTSNPN and SVGIG (reference sequence). The CDR3 nucleotides are TGTGCCTGGAGTCCAGGTCCGACCTACGAGCAGTACTTC. It encodes CAWSPGPTYEQYF.

Only a few counts were recorded for this clonotype. This chain uses TRBV20-1 with TRBJ1-4; 9 bases map to TRBD1. The J segment lost 1 base and the V segment lost 1 base, leaving 4 bases of the junction unmatched. The germline gives CDR1 DFQATT, CDR2 SNEGSKA (reference sequence). The CDR3 covers 16 residues. Here the CDR3 reads CSARGDRAGTNEKLFF. The CDR3 region has the DNA TGCAGTGCTAGAGGGGACAGGGCGGGAACTAATGAAAAACTGTTTTTT.

This clonotype was recorded many times. V usage is TRBV2 and J usage is TRBJ1-2, with a possible D match to TRBD1 (6 bases). CDR1 is SNHLY and CDR2 is FYNNEI in the germline V gene. The CDR3 loop spans 15 amino acids. V was pared by 5 bases and J by 4 bases, with 17 bases between. The CDR3 sequence is CASSNQGTGIYGYTF. The CDR3 nucleotides are TGTGCCAGCAGTAATCAGGGGACCGGAATCTATGGCTACACCTTC.

This clonotype was observed many times. This chain connects TRBV3-1 to TRBJ2-7; D unclear. V lost 1 base to trimming and J lost 1 base, with 8 bases between them. CDR1 and CDR2 from the germline V gene are LGHDT and YNNKEL (reference sequence). The CDR3 is 14 residues long. The CDR3 sequence: CASSQVVASYEQYF. Written as DNA, the CDR3 is TGTGCCAGCAGCCAAGTGGTAGCTTCCTACGAGCAGTACTTC.

Ten or more counts support this clonotype. The V call is TRBV11-1, the J call TRBJ2-1, with 8 bases identical to TRBD2. Germline lookup yields CDR1 SGHAT and CDR2 FQDESV (reference sequence). After removal of 5 bases from V and 2 bases from J, the junction contained 11 bases not matched to a gene. The CDR3 contains 17 residues. CDR3 sequence (DNA): TGTGCCAGCAGCGGGCGTAGCGGGACCACCGCCTACAATGAGCAGTTCTTC. Protein: CASSGRSGTTAYNEQFF.

This clonotype has only a few counts. The chain links TRBV19 to TRBJ1-5; no clear D. There are 14 residues in the CDR3. Between the trimmed V and J ends, which lost 8 bases and 3 bases, there was a span of 14 bases. CDR1 LNHDA and CDR2 SQIVND come from the germline V gene (reference sequence). The CDR3 DNA is TGTGCCAGTTGCCCGGACTCCCTCAATCAGCCCCAGCATTTT. It encodes CASCPDSLNQPQHF. The whole variable domain, remainder taken from reference TRBV19 and TRBJ1-5, is DGGITQSPKYLFRKEGQNVTLSCEQNLNHDAMYWYRQDPGQGLRLIYYSQIVNDFQKGDIAEGYSVSREKKESFPLTVTSAQKNPTAFYLCASCPDSLNQPQHFGDGTRLSIL.

The gene calls are TRBV30 and TRBJ2-3, with D hard to call. Germline loops: CDR1 GTSNPN, CDR2 SVGIG (reference sequence). Trimming took off 4 bases at V and 1 base at J, with 6 bases between the two ends. This CDR3 contains 12 residues. The CDR3 loop reads CAWTPGTDTQYF. In DNA, the CDR3 is TGTGCCTGGACCCCAGGCACAGATACGCAGTATTTT.

The chain links TRBV6-2 or TRBV6-3 to TRBJ2-2; no clear D gene. The germline CDR1 and CDR2 sequences are MNHEY and SVGEGT. V was pared by 2 bases and J by 2 bases, with 21 bases between. The CDR3 runs 19 residues. CDR3 protein: CASSYPNRTRQINTGELFF. Here the CDR3 DNA reads TGTGCCAGCAGTTACCCGAATAGAACACGGCAAATAAACACCGGGGAGCTGTTTTTT.